This T cell receptor beta chain is from a study of cytomegalovirus exposure and HLA in healthy donors. The overall study: Genotyping of roughly 400 donors showed that 80% to 90% belonged to the Caucasian-associated ancestry cluster.

General study results and limits: The study put 150 or so TCR beta chains on its list as cytomegalovirus-associated. Reported results showed that the classifier diagnosed cytomegalovirus status with high specificity and sensitivity.

With 60 Vbeta and 13 Jbeta primers, the PCR was carried out. TCRdb's table, derived via immunoSEQ multiplex PCR, lists solely in-frame clones and lacks some. The sample yields around 130,000 clones, 80% seen once. Note on this clone: Its antigen is still unknown.

The CDR3 spans 18 residues. Germline V lookup: CDR1 MRHNA, CDR2 SNTAGT. V trimming: 0 bases; J trimming: 5 bases; junction bases outside the gene matches: 10. V and J are TRBV6-4 and TRBJ2-5; 12 positions match TRBD2. Sequencing was carried out using PBMCs. This sequence originates from a man younger than 45 in good health and CMV-seronegative. The DNA for the CDR3 is TGTGCCAGCAGTGACTCGACTAGCGGGAGAGATCGCAACGAGACCCAGTACTTC. Translated, it gives CASSDSTSGRDRNETQYF.